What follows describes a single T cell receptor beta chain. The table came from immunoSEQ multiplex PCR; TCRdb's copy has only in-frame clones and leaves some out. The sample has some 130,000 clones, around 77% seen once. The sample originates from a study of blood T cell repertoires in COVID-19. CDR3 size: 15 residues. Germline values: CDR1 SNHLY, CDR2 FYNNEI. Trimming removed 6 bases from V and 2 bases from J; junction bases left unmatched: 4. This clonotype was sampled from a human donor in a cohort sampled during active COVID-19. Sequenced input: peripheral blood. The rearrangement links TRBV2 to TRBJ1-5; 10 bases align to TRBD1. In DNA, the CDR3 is TGTGCCAGCAGGGATGGACAGGGGGGCAATCAGCCCCAGCATTTT. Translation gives CASRDGQGGNQPQHF.